This record covers a single TCR beta chain. The target antigen is unknown. This sample was included in a study of graft-versus-host responses after intestinal transplantation. Across the whole study: Recipients obtained multivisceral, liver-intestinal, or isolated intestinal transplants. The study, taken as a whole, reports: GvH clones were identified in recipient marrow, with some first appearing in ileum or blood.

The CDR3 totals 13 residues. CDR1 and CDR2 from the germline V gene are KGHSH and LQKENI. Trimming removed 6 bases from V and 1 base from J, with 9 bases in between. Sequenced by immunoSEQ multiplex PCR; TCRdb stores in-frame clones only, minus some. The sample contains tens of thousands of clones, approximately 92% of which appear only once. Sequenced material: PBMCs, taken around 27 months after a first intestinal transplant, on the day of a second. The J gene is TRBJ1-1, the V gene TRBV18, with D tentatively TRBD1 (5 bases). The TCR comes from a human patient who received an intestinal transplant, so some T cells may come from the graft donor. The CDR3 region is CASSLDRNTEAFF. For the CDR3, the DNA is TGTGCCAGCTCCCTCGACAGGAACACTGAAGCTTTCTTT.